This T cell receptor (beta chain) was identified during a study of blood T cell repertoires in COVID-19. Study at large: COVID-19 samples, acute and convalescent, were from the United States, Italy and Spain. In each case, the material was cDNA or gDNA derived from T cells, B-cell-depleted T cells, or PBMCs.

Libraries were prepared by immunoSEQ multiplex PCR; TCRdb keeps only in-frame clonotypes and omits some of them. The data hold about 190,000 clones, with under 90% observed a single time. Losses at the gene ends were 5 bases for V and 2 bases for J; bases not matched to a gene: 4. Germline loops: CDR1 WNHNN, CDR2 SYGVQD (reference sequence). This CDR3 has 14 residues. The sequence derives from a human donor in a cohort sampled during active COVID-19. The source material was peripheral blood. The J gene is TRBJ1-2, the V gene TRBV10-1; TRBD1 matches at 8 bases. CDR3 residues: CASSPGQENYGYTF. The CDR3 coding sequence is TGCGCCAGCAGTCCGGGACAGGAAAACTATGGCTACACCTTC.